This T cell receptor beta chain was sequenced during a study of T cells expressing NK-cell markers. In the study overall: The authors derived TCR beta repertoires from sorted CD3+CD56+NKG2C+, CD3+CD56+NKG2C- and CD3+CD56-NKG2C+ T cells. Eight donors were sequenced, of whom seven were HCMV-seropositive, while the remaining one was HCMV-seronegative. Study-wide findings and caveats: There were several donors in whom these clonotypes also led the CD3+CD56-NKG2C+ fraction.

As to this clonotype: Its specificity is not known.

The CDR3 has 15 residues. Germline V lookup: CDR1 MNHEY, CDR2 SMNVEV (reference sequence). TCRdb reprocessed the 5' RACE reads; each CDR3 protein has one entry and no DNA is given. This sample's clone table lists a few hundred thousand distinct CDR3 sequences. The specimen was blood T cells: a sorted CD56 or NKG2C T cell subset, CD4+ or CD8+ T cells, or bulk PBMC T cells (not recorded which). The receptor's source is a man aged 18 to 70 in good health. The rearrangement uses TRBV27 and TRBJ1-5; TCRdb selects TRBD1, and the lack of DNA leaves this call unchecked. This chain's CDR3 is CASSPRVDRNQPQHF.